This is a list of T cell receptor beta chains from one sample in a study of T cells in Graves' hyperthyroidism and ophthalmopathy. TCRdb re-derived calls from the multiplex PCR reads in MiXCR, one entry per CDR3 protein. Here the sample spans about half a million distinct CDR3 sequences, more than 20% being singletons. The sequenced sample consisted of blood. All receptors derive from a man between 18 and 29 years old with Graves' hyperthyroidism. Both conserved end residues are part of each CDR3. The D gene is left open where the match is weak. Rows may omit the clone size; those that give it use once, few, many or a size class.

clone_size: few
j_call: TRBJ2-7
cdr3_length: 13
d_call: TRBD1
v_call: TRBV11-2
cdr3_nt: TGTGCCAGCAGCTTGGACAGGGCTAGGGAGCAGTACTTC
cdr3_aa: CASSLDRAREQYF

clone_size: many
j_call: TRBJ1-2
cdr3_length: 14
d_call: NA
v_call: TRBV6-1
cdr3_nt: TGTGCCAGCACTGAACCCGGGACCTCTTATGGCTACACCTTC
cdr3_aa: CASTEPGTSYGYTF

clone_size: many
j_call: TRBJ2-7
cdr3_length: 13
d_call: NA
v_call: TRBV27
cdr3_nt: TGTGCCAGCAGTTTATTAGGTGTCCGCGAGCAGTACTTC
cdr3_aa: CASSLLGVREQYF

clone_size: few
j_call: TRBJ2-2
cdr3_length: 13
d_call: NA
v_call: TRBV20-1
cdr3_nt: TGCAGTGCTAGGACAACGAACACCGGGGAGCTGTTTTTT
cdr3_aa: CSARTTNTGELFF

clone_size: many
j_call: TRBJ1-5
cdr3_length: 19
d_call: TRBD1
v_call: TRBV27
cdr3_nt: TGTGCCAGCAGTTTGGAAGTCACCTTCAGGGGGCCAAGCAATCAGCCCCAGCATTTT
cdr3_aa: CASSLEVTFRGPSNQPQHF

clone_size: many
j_call: TRBJ1-5
cdr3_length: 14
d_call: NA
v_call: TRBV28
cdr3_nt: TGTGCCAGCAGGAACAGGGTGGGCAATCAGCCCCAGCATTTT
cdr3_aa: CASRNRVGNQPQHF

clone_size: NA
j_call: TRBJ1-1
cdr3_length: 16
d_call: NA
v_call: TRBV11-2
cdr3_nt: TGTGCCAGCAGCCCCCACAATCGGGACAAGAACACTGAAGCTTTCTTT
cdr3_aa: CASSPHNRDKNTEAFF

clone_size: NA
j_call: TRBJ1-5
cdr3_length: 17
d_call: NA
v_call: TRBV6-1
cdr3_nt: TGTGCCAGCAGCCGCGTGGGGGGGGACGGGGTAAGCCAGCCCCAGCATTTT
cdr3_aa: CASSRVGGDGVSQPQHF

clone_size: NA
j_call: TRBJ1-1
cdr3_length: 13
d_call: NA
v_call: TRBV6-2/TRBV6-3
cdr3_nt: TGTGCCAGCAGTTACCGACAGAAGACTGAAGCTTTCTTT
cdr3_aa: CASSYRQKTEAFF

clone_size: many
j_call: TRBJ1-1
cdr3_length: 11
d_call: NA
v_call: TRBV12-3/TRBV12-4
cdr3_nt: TGTGCCAGCAGTTTAGCCATTGAAGCTTTCTTT
cdr3_aa: CASSLAIEAFF

clone_size: many
j_call: TRBJ2-7
cdr3_length: 13
d_call: NA
v_call: TRBV12-3/TRBV12-4
cdr3_nt: TGTGCCAGCAGTCATGGACTCCTCTACGAGCAGTACTTC
cdr3_aa: CASSHGLLYEQYF

clone_size: NA
j_call: TRBJ2-2
cdr3_length: 16
d_call: TRBD2
v_call: TRBV11-2
cdr3_nt: TGTGCCAGCAGATCACTTAGCGGGGGGGCCGGCGGGGAGCTGTTTTTT
cdr3_aa: CASRSLSGGAGGELFF

clone_size: NA
j_call: TRBJ2-5
cdr3_length: 15
d_call: NA
v_call: TRBV7-2
cdr3_nt: TGTGCCAGCAGCTTACTGGAAAGGGGTGAGGGGACCCAGTACTTC
cdr3_aa: CASSLLERGEGTQYF

clone_size: many
j_call: TRBJ1-1
cdr3_length: 17
d_call: NA
v_call: TRBV7-9
cdr3_nt: TGTGCCAGCAGCCCTCGACGTGCGACAGGAAAAGACACTGAAGCTTTCTTT
cdr3_aa: CASSPRRATGKDTEAFF

clone_size: many
j_call: TRBJ1-1
cdr3_length: 14
d_call: NA
v_call: TRBV29-1
cdr3_nt: TGCAGCGTTGAAGTAGGATGGGAAAGGGCTGAAGCTTTCTTT
cdr3_aa: CSVEVGWERAEAFF

clone_size: once
j_call: TRBJ2-7
cdr3_length: 13
d_call: NA
v_call: TRBV3-1
cdr3_nt: TGTGCCAGCAGCCACACTGGAACCTACGAGCAGTACTTC
cdr3_aa: CASSHTGTYEQYF

clone_size: many
j_call: TRBJ2-3
cdr3_length: 18
d_call: NA
v_call: TRBV11-2
cdr3_nt: TGTGCCAGCAGCTACCGACCAGGGACGCCCGCGGGCACAGATACGCAGTATTTT
cdr3_aa: CASSYRPGTPAGTDTQYF

clone_size: few
j_call: TRBJ2-2
cdr3_length: 14
d_call: NA
v_call: TRBV7-3
cdr3_nt: TGTGCCAGCAGCTTAGGCGGGGAGGACGGGGAGCTGTTTTTT
cdr3_aa: CASSLGGEDGELFF

clone_size: NA
j_call: TRBJ1-2
cdr3_length: 14
d_call: NA
v_call: TRBV28
cdr3_nt: TGTGCCAGCAGTTTGGGACATAAGAACTATGGCTACACCTTC
cdr3_aa: CASSLGHKNYGYTF

clone_size: many
j_call: TRBJ2-5
cdr3_length: 15
d_call: NA
v_call: TRBV7-8
cdr3_nt: TGTGCCAGCAGCTTATACAGGGATTCGATAGAGACCCAGTACTTC
cdr3_aa: CASSLYRDSIETQYF

clone_size: many
j_call: TRBJ2-5
cdr3_length: 18
d_call: NA
v_call: TRBV28
cdr3_nt: TGTGCCAGCAGTCCCCTAGCCGGACCCCCCGGGTACCAAGAGACCCAGTACTTC
cdr3_aa: CASSPLAGPPGYQETQYF

clone_size: NA
j_call: TRBJ1-2
cdr3_length: 14
d_call: TRBD1
v_call: TRBV10-3
cdr3_nt: TGTGCCATCAAGGACAGGGCGCCCTTATATGGCTACACCTTC
cdr3_aa: CAIKDRAPLYGYTF

clone_size: many
j_call: TRBJ2-3
cdr3_length: 18
d_call: TRBD2
v_call: TRBV6-4
cdr3_nt: TGTGCCAGCAGTAGACTGAGTAGCGGGGGTCTCGCCACAGATACGCAGTATTTT
cdr3_aa: CASSRLSSGGLATDTQYF

clone_size: many
j_call: TRBJ1-1
cdr3_length: 15
d_call: NA
v_call: TRBV7-2
cdr3_nt: TGTGCCAGCAGCTTAGATACGGGAATGAACACTGAAGCTTTCTTT
cdr3_aa: CASSLDTGMNTEAFF